Sequencing of this TCR beta chain was carried out in a study of post-analysis software for immune sequencing data. The overall study: Disease trajectories encompassed relapsing-remitting, secondary progressive and progressive-relapsing multiple sclerosis. Study results and caveats: Roughly five TRBV segments were more frequent in patients than controls; TRBV5-6, TRBV5-1 and TRBV20-1 belonged to this group. The study found significantly lower normalized Chao1 diversity in multiple sclerosis patients than in controls.

The CDR3 is made up of 11 amino acids. The trim removed 4 bases at V and 10 bases at J, leaving 1 base unmatched. Sequencing libraries made from TCR beta cDNA carried unique molecular identifiers. TCRdb analysed the PCR reads with MiXCR anew, one entry per CDR3 protein. This table holds about 620,000 distinct CDR3 sequences, 40% to 50% found once. The table lists this clonotype with many counts. Its antigen remains unidentified. The chain links TRBV12-3 or TRBV12-4 to TRBJ2-1, with 7 bases identical to TRBD1. The source material was blood. The receptor's source is a girl between 10 and 17 years old with multiple sclerosis. The DNA for the CDR3 is TGTGCCAGCAGTTCCAGGGGGGAGCAGTTCTTC. Amino acid sequence: CASSSRGEQFF.